These 27 T cell receptor beta chains originate from one sample sequenced in a study of post-analysis software for immune sequencing data. Regarding the study as a whole: Patients had higher frequencies than controls of a few TRBV segments, including TRBV5-6, TRBV5-1 and TRBV20-1.

TCR beta cDNA libraries included unique molecular identifiers. TCRdb processed the PCR reads anew with MiXCR; each CDR3 protein has one entry. The table includes some 240,000 distinct CDR3 sequences, just over 35% detected once. These TCRs' antigens remain unknown. The sample comprised blood. The receptor source for this set is a girl aged 5 to 17 with multiple sclerosis.

This clonotype appeared many times. This chain joins TRBV9 and TRBJ2-5, with D perhaps assigned TRBD1 or TRBD2 (5 bases each). The V end lost 4 bases, the J end lost 4 bases, and 17 bases lay between the germline ends. The V gene's germline CDR1 is SGDLS and CDR2 YYNGEE. The CDR3 contains 15 residues. The CDR3 spells CASSPGTPAVETQYF. In nucleotides, the CDR3 is TGTGCCAGCAGCCCAGGGACCCCAGCGGTAGAGACCCAGTACTTC.

A note on this clonotype: With a much larger clone just one base away, this may be a read error. This chain joins TRBV6-1 and TRBJ1-4; no clear D. CDR1 and CDR2 from the germline V gene are MNHNS and SASEGT. There are 13 residues in the CDR3. The CDR3 DNA reads TGTGCCAGCACCCAAGTGGGGAATGAAAAACGGTTTTTT. Translating it yields CASTQVGNEKRFF.

The chain is built from TRBV29-1 and TRBJ1-1; D is ambiguous. Germline V gene sequence: CDR1 SQVTM, CDR2 ANQGSEA. V shed 0 bases and J shed 5 bases, with 16 bases lying between them. This CDR3 is 15 amino acids long. The CDR3 nucleotides read TGCAGCGTTGAAGAGGGGTATAGTCTTAAGACTGAAGCTTTCTTT. Translating gives CSVEEGYSLKTEAFF.

In this sample, this clonotype turned up a few times. The chain uses TRBV19 and TRBJ2-1; D gene unclear. The CDR3 is 12 residues long. CDR1 is LNHDA, CDR2 SQIVND, per germline (reference sequence). V was trimmed by 5 bases and J by 4 bases, leaving 6 bases between them. The CDR3 sequence is CASSRGYNEQFF. Written as DNA, the CDR3 is TGTGCCAGTAGTCGTGGGTACAATGAGCAGTTCTTC.

This clonotype was seen only a few times. The rearrangement uses TRBV5-1 and TRBJ2-5; D perhaps matches TRBD2 (5 bases). The CDR3 spans 15 residues. V gave up 1 base and J gave up 4 bases, with 14 bases separating them. CDR1 and CDR2 (germline): SGHRS, YFSETQ. The CDR3 bases are TGCGCCAGCAGCTTGCGACGGGGAATTGGAGAGACCCAGTACTTC. Translating gives CASSLRRGIGETQYF.

This clonotype was counted at least ten times. The chain carries TRBV20-1 and TRBJ2-1; D remains ambiguous. V shed 0 bases and J shed 9 bases, with 9 bases lying between them. Germline loops: CDR1 DFQATT, CDR2 SNEGSKA (reference sequence). CDR3 size: 12 residues. Written as DNA, the CDR3 is TGCAGTGCTAGAGATATGAGGAGTGAGCAGTTCTTC. Protein sequence: CSARDMRSEQFF.

On this clonotype itself: This could be a read error, since a much larger clone is one nucleotide away. The chain links TRBV12-3 or TRBV12-4 to TRBJ2-3; 12 nucleotides match TRBD2. The CDR3 covers 15 residues. In nucleotides, the CDR3 is TGTGCCAGCAGGCCGGGACTAGCGGGCACAGATACGGAGTATTTT. Translating it yields CASRPGLAGTDTEYF.

This sequence joins TRBV28 and TRBJ2-7; D may be TRBD1 or TRBD2 (6 bases each). The CDR3 spans 14 residues. Germline V gene data show CDR1 as MDHEN and CDR2 as SYDVKM. V was pared by 6 bases and J by 2 bases, with 14 bases between. The chain's CDR3 is CASRGLGGPYEQYF. The DNA for the CDR3 is TGTGCCAGCAGGGGGTTAGGGGGGCCCTACGAGCAGTACTTC.

Note on this clonotype: A much larger clone is a single base away; this may be a read error. The chain couples TRBV25-1 to TRBJ2-1; 7 nucleotides line up with TRBD2. V shed 6 bases, J shed 5 bases, and the junction held 4 bases outside the gene matches. Germline V lookup: CDR1 MGHDK, CDR2 SYGVNS. This CDR3 contains 13 residues. CDR3 coding DNA: TGTGCCAGCAGGGGGGAGGGCCACAATGAGCAGTTCTTC. Its translation: CASRGEGHNEQFF.

The chain carries TRBV5-5 and TRBJ2-5; a weak D match, TRBD1 (5 bases). V shed 1 base and J shed 2 bases, with 12 bases lying between them. Germline values: CDR1 SGHKS, CDR2 YYEKEE (reference sequence). The CDR3 sequence is 15 residues long. CDR3 DNA sequence: TGTGCCAGCAGCTTGCAGGGATGGCGGCAAGAGACCCAGTACTTC. Translation: CASSLQGWRQETQYF.

This clonotype has a count of ten or more. The rearrangement uses TRBV29-1 and TRBJ1-2; D is perhaps TRBD1 (6 bases). V lost 5 bases and J lost 5, with 12 bases in between. The CDR3 loop spans 12 amino acids. Germline CDR1 reads SQVTM; CDR2 reads ANQGSEA. In nucleotides, the CDR3 is TGCAGCGTTAAGCAGGGGAGGTATGGCTACACCTTC. Translated, it gives CSVKQGRYGYTF.

This clonotype was seen repeatedly, ten times or more. The chain employs TRBV27 and TRBJ1-1; D possibly corresponds to TRBD1 (5 bases). The germline V gene has CDR1 MNHEY and CDR2 SMNVEV (reference sequence). The CDR3 runs to 16 residues. V was clipped by 8 bases and J by 0 bases, with 19 bases between them. The CDR3 DNA reads as TGTGCCAGCGCCCCCCAACAGGTTCTCATGAACACTGAAGCTTTCTTT. It yields the protein CASAPQQVLMNTEAFF.

This clonotype has more than one count but fewer than ten. V gene TRBV29-1 combines with J gene TRBJ1-1, with D uncertain. The CDR3 is 14 amino acids. V dropped 5 bases and J dropped 0 bases, with 13 bases sitting between them. In germline, CDR1 is SQVTM, CDR2 ANQGSEA. CDR3 sequence (DNA): TGCAGCGTTTGCACTACACTTCTGAACACTGAAGCTTTCTTT. Protein: CSVCTTLLNTEAFF.

The chain links TRBV29-1 to TRBJ2-5; D might be TRBD2 (5 bases). Germline V gene data show CDR1 as SQVTM and CDR2 as ANQGSEA. The CDR3 contains 13 residues. V was clipped by 4 bases and J by 2 bases, with 11 bases between them. The CDR3 DNA reads as TGCAGCGTTGCTCGGGATAAGCAAGAGACCCAGTACTTC. The encoded protein is CSVARDKQETQYF.

This clonotype was found many times. The genes are TRBV10-3 and TRBJ1-2, with a possible D match to TRBD1 (6 bases). This CDR3 is 13 amino acids long. Per the germline V gene, CDR1 is ENHRY and CDR2 is SYGVKD. V was cut by 4 bases and J by 6 bases, with 12 bases left in between. The CDR3 DNA follows: TGTGCCATCAGTGTTCACAGGGTAGATGGCTACACCTTC. Protein product: CAISVHRVDGYTF.

The chain uses TRBV7-2 and TRBJ2-2; D gene ambiguous. Trimming took off 0 bases at V and 5 bases at J, with 7 bases between the two ends. The CDR3 spans 14 residues. The V gene's germline CDR1 is SGHTA and CDR2 FQGNSA. This CDR3 reads CASSLALSTGELFF. The CDR3 coding sequence is TGTGCCAGCAGCTTAGCGCTTTCTACCGGGGAGCTGTTTTTT.

The chain joins TRBV2 to TRBJ2-5; D uncertain. The CDR3 is made up of 11 amino acids. Germline loops: CDR1 SNHLY, CDR2 FYNNEI. V shed 3 bases and J shed 4 bases, with 3 bases lying between them. CDR3 amino acids: CASSDSETQYF. The CDR3, as DNA: TGTGCCAGCAGTGACTCAGAGACCCAGTACTTC.

This clonotype was found many times. The chain employs TRBV11-2 and TRBJ1-2; no definite D call. The CDR3 consists of 15 residues. Germline V gene lookup returns CDR1 SGHAT and CDR2 FQNNGV. Trimming removed 0 bases at V and 8 bases at J, with 16 bases between. In nucleotides, the CDR3 is TGTGCCAGCAGCTTAGATCTTTGGGCCATCGAGGGCTACACCTTC. This sequence encodes CASSLDLWAIEGYTF.

This clonotype was observed a few times. V gene TRBV2 combines with J gene TRBJ1-1; the D gene is possibly TRBD1 (5 bases). This CDR3 is built from 15 residues. The germline CDR1 and CDR2 sequences are SNHLY and FYNNEI. Deletions cut 8 bases from V and 2 bases from J, with 18 bases between. The CDR3 DNA is TGTGCCAGCCGGACTCTTTGGGGCGCAAACACTGAAGCTTTCTTT. It is translated as CASRTLWGANTEAFF.

About this clonotype: Since a much larger clone is just one base distant, this may be a read error. The chain employs TRBV7-9 and TRBJ2-6; D remains unclear. CDR1 is SEHNR and CDR2 is FQNEAQ in the germline V gene (reference sequence). This CDR3 is 16 amino acids long. V was clipped by 3 bases and J by 2 bases, with 11 bases between them. For the CDR3, the DNA is TGTGCCAGCAGCTTGCCCGAATACCCTGGGGCCAACGTCCTGACTTTC. Its protein product is CASSLPEYPGANVLTF.

At least ten counts were recorded for this clonotype. The chain links TRBV2 to TRBJ2-1, with a tentative D call TRBD1 (5 bases). The germline gives CDR1 SNHLY, CDR2 FYNNEI. CDR3 length: 13 residues. Trimming removed 5 bases from V and 4 bases from J, with 9 bases in between. CDR3 loop: CASSFDRYNEQFF. For the CDR3, the DNA is TGTGCCAGCAGTTTCGACAGATACAATGAGCAGTTCTTC.

The J gene is TRBJ2-3, the V gene TRBV28; possible D gene TRBD2, 5 bases. The CDR3 has 14 amino acids. V shed 6 bases and J shed 11 bases, with 21 bases lying between them. Looked up from germline, CDR1 is MDHEN and CDR2 is SYDVKM. The CDR3 coding sequence is TGTGCCAGCAGCCCTTCCTCCGCTGGAGGAGGGCAGTATTTT. Residues: CASSPSSAGGGQYF.

This clonotype was seen ten or more times. This chain joins TRBV4-1 and TRBJ1-4; no firm D call. V was shortened by 1 base and J by 7 bases, with 10 bases between the two germline ends. CDR3 size: 14 residues. Germline V gives CDR1 MGHRA, CDR2 YSYEKL. The CDR3 coding sequence is TGCGCCAGCAGCCAAGGTGCAGAGAGTGAAAAACTGTTTTTT. Protein sequence: CASSQGAESEKLFF.

The sample holds one count of this clonotype. It may be a read error: a sequence one base away is much more abundant. The chain couples TRBV6-2 or TRBV6-3 to TRBJ2-4, with 7 bases matching TRBD1. Germline V gene sequence: CDR1 MNHEY, CDR2 SVGEGT. This CDR3 spans 11 amino acids. J gave up 13 bases and V 6 bases, and 6 bases lay outside the gene matches. The DNA of the CDR3 is TGTGCCAGCAGAATAGACAGGGAGCAGTACTTC. This translates into CASRIDREQYF.

This clonotype has just a few counts. The chain combines TRBV2 with TRBJ1-3, with 8 positions matching TRBD1. CDR3 length: 13 residues. Trimming at V came to 9 bases and at J to 4 bases, leaving 5 bases not matched to a gene. Germline-derived CDR1 and CDR2 are SNHLY and FYNNEI. As DNA, the CDR3 is TGTGCCAGGATGACAGGGGACGGAAACACCATATATTTT. Translation gives CARMTGDGNTIYF. The full variable domain, its missing parts supplied by reference TRBV2 and TRBJ1-3, is EPEVTQTPSHQVTQMGQEVILRCVPISNHLYFYWYRQILGQKVEFLVSFYNNEISEKSEIFDDQFSVERPDGSNFTLKIRSTKLEDSAMYFCARMTGDGNTIYFGEGSWLTVV.

The chain recombines TRBV7-9 with TRBJ2-6, with 11 bases matching TRBD2. Trimming at V came to 3 bases and at J to 0 bases, leaving 4 bases not matched to a gene. Germline V lookup: CDR1 SEHNR, CDR2 FQNEAQ (reference sequence). The CDR3 has 18 amino acids. The CDR3 DNA reads as TGTGCCAGCAGCTTTACTAGCGGGAGCCTCTCTGGGGCCAACGTCCTGACTTTC. Amino acid sequence: CASSFTSGSLSGANVLTF.

This clonotype was observed many times. The chain links TRBV29-1 to TRBJ1-1; D not resolved. In germline, CDR1 is SQVTM, CDR2 ANQGSEA. This CDR3 contains 13 residues. The V gene lost 2 bases and the J gene lost 4 bases, with 11 bases spanning the gap. The CDR3 spells CSVETDMSTEAFF. The DNA of the CDR3 is TGCAGCGTTGAAACAGATATGAGCACTGAAGCTTTCTTT.